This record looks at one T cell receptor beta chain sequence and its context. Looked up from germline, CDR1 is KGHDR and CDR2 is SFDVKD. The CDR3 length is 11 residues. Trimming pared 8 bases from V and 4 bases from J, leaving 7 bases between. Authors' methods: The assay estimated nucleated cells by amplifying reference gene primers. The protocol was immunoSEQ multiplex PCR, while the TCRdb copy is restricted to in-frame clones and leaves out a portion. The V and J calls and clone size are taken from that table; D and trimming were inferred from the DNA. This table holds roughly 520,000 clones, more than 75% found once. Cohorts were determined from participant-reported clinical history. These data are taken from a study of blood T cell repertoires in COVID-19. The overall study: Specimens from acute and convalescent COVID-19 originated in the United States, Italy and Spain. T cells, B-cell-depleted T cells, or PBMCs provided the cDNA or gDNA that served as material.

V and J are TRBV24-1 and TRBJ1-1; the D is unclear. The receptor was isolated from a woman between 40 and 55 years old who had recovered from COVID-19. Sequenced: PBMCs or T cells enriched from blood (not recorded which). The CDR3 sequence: CATKLGTEAFF. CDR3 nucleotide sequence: TGTGCCACCAAACTTGGCACTGAAGCTTTCTTT.